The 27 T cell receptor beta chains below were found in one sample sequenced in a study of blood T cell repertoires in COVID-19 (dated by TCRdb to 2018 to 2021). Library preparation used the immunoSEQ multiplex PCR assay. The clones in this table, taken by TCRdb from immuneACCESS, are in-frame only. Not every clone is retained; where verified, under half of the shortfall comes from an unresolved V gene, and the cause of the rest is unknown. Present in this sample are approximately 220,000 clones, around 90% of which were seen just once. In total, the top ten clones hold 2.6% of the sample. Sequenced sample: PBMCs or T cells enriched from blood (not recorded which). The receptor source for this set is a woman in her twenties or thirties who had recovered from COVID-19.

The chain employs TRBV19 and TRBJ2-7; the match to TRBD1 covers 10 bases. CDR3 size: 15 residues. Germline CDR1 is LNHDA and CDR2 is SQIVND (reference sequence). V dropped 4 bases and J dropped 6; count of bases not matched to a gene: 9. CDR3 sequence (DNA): TGTGCCAGTAGTACTGGACAGGGGGAGGTGCGCGAGCAGTACTTC. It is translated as CASSTGQGEVREQYF.

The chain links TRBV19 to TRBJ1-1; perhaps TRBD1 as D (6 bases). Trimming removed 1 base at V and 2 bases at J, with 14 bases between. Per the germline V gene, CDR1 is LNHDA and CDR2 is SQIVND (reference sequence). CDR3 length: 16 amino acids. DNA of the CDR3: TGTGCCAGTAGTATAGCCATCGACAGGCTTAACACTGAAGCTTTCTTT. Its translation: CASSIAIDRLNTEAFF.

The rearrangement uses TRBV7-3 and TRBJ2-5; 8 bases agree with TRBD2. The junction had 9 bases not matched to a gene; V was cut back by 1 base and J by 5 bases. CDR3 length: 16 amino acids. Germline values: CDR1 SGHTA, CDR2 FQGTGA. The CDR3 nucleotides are TGTGCCAGCAGCTTAAGGGTAGCGGGGTCGGGCGAGACCCAGTACTTC. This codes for CASSLRVAGSGETQYF.

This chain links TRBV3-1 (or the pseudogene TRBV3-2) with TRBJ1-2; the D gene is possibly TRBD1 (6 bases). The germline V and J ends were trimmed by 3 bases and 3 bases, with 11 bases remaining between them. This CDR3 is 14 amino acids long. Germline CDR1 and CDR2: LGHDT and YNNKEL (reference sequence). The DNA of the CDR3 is TGTGCCAGCAGCCAGAATGGACAGTACTATGGCTACACCTTC. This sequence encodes CASSQNGQYYGYTF.

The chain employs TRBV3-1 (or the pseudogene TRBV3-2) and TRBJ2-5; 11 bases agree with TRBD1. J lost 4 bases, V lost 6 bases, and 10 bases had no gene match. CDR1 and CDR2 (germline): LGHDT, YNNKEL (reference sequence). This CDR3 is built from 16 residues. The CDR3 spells CASRRRTGGFGETQYF. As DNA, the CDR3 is TGTGCCAGCAGGCGGCGGACAGGGGGCTTCGGAGAGACCCAGTACTTC.

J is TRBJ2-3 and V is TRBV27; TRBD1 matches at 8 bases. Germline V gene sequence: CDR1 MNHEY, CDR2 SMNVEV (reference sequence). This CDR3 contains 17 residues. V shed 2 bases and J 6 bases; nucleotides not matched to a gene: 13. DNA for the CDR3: TGTGCCAGCAGTTTACTAATGCCGGACAGGGTTAGCGATACGCAGTATTTT. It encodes CASSLLMPDRVSDTQYF.

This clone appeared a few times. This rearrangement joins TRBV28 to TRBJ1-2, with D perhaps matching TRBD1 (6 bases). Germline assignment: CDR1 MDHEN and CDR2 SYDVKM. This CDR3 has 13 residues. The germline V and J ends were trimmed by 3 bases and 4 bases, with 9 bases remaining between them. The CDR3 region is CASSFNRAYGYTF. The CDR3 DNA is TGTGCCAGCAGTTTTAACAGGGCCTATGGCTACACCTTC.

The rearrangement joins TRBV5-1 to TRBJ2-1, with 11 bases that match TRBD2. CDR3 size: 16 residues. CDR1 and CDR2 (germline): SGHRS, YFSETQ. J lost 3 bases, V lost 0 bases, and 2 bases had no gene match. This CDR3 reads CASSLGLAGGYNEQFF. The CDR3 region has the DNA TGCGCCAGCAGCTTGGGCCTAGCGGGGGGCTACAATGAGCAGTTCTTC.

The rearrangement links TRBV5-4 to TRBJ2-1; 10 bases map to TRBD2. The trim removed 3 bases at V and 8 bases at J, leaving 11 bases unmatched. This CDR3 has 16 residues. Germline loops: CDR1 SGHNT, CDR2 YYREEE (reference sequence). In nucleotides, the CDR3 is TGTGCCAGCAGCTCCCGTTTAGCGGGGGGCCGCGATGAGCAGTTCTTC. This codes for CASSSRLAGGRDEQFF.

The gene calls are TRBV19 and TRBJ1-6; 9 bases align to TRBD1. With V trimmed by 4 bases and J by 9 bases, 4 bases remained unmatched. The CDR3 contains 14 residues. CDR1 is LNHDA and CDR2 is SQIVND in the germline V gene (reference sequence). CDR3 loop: CASSNRDRVSPLHF. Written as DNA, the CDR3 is TGTGCCAGTAGTAACCGGGACAGGGTTTCACCCCTCCACTTT.

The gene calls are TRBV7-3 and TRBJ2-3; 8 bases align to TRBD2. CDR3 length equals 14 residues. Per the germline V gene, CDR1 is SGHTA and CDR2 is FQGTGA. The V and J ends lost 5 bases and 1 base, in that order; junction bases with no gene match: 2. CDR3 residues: CASSGLAGTDTQYF. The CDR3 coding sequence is TGTGCCAGCAGCGGACTAGCCGGCACAGATACGCAGTATTTT.

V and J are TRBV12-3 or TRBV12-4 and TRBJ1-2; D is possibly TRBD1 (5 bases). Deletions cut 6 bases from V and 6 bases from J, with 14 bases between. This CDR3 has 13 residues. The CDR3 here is CASSPSRVDGYTF. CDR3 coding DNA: TGTGCCAGCAGCCCAAGCAGGGTAGATGGCTACACCTTC.

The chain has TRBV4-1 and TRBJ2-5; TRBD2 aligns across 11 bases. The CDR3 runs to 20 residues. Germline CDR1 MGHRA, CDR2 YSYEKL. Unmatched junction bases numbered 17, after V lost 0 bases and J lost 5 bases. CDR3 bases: TGCGCCAGCAGCCAAGAGGCGGCGCTAGCGGGGGGCCGGGAGTGGGAGACCCAGTACTTC. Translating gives CASSQEAALAGGREWETQYF.

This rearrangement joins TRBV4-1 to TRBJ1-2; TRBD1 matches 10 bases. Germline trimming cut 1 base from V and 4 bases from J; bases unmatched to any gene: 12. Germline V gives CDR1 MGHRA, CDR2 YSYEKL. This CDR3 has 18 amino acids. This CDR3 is CASSQVRQGARALYGYTF. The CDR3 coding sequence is TGCGCCAGCAGCCAAGTAAGACAGGGGGCGAGGGCTCTCTATGGCTACACCTTC.

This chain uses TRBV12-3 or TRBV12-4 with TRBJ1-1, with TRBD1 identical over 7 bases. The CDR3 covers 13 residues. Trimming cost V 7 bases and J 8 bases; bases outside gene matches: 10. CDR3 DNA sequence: TGTGCCAGCACCGAAACAGGGGCGAAAGAAGCTTTCTTT. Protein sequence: CASTETGAKEAFF.

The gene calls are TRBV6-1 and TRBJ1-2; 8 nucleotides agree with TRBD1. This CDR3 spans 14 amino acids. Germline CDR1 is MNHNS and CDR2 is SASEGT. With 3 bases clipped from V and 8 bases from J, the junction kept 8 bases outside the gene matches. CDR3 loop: CASSDLGQGRGYTF. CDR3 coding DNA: TGTGCCAGCAGTGATCTTGGACAGGGTAGGGGCTACACCTTC.

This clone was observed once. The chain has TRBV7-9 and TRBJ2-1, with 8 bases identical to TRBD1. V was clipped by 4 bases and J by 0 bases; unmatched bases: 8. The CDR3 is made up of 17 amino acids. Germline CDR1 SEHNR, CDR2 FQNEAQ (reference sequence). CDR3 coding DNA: TGTGCCAGCAGCTACCGGGACAGGCCTTTCTCCTACAATGAGCAGTTCTTC. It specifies CASSYRDRPFSYNEQFF.

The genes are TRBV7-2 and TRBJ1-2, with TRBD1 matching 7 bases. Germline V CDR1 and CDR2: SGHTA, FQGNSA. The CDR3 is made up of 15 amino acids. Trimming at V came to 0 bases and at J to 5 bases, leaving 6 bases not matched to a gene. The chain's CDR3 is CASSLAVGQQYGYTF. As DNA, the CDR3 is TGTGCCAGCAGCTTAGCGGTGGGACAGCAGTATGGCTACACCTTC.

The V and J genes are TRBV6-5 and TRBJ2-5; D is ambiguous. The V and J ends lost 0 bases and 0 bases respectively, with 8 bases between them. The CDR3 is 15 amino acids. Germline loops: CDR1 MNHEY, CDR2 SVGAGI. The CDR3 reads CASSYSSMHQETQYF. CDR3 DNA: TGTGCCAGCAGTTACTCTAGCATGCACCAAGAGACCCAGTACTTC.

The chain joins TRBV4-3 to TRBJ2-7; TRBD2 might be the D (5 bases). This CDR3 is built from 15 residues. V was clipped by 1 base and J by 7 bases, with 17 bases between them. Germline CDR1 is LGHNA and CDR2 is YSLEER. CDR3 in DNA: TGCGCCAGCAGCCAAGGGCATAGGGCAGAGCGGGAGCAGTACTTC. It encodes CASSQGHRAEREQYF.

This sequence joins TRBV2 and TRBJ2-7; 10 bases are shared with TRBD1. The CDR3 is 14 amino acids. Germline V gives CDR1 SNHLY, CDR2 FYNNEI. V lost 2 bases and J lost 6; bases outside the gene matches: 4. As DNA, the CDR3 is TGTGCCAGCAGTGAACGGGACAGGGGTGGCGAGCAGTACTTC. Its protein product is CASSERDRGGEQYF. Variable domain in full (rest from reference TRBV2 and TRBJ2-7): EPEVTQTPSHQVTQMGQEVILRCVPISNHLYFYWYRQILGQKVEFLVSFYNNEISEKSEIFDDQFSVERPDGSNFTLKIRSTKLEDSAMYFCASSERDRGGEQYFGPGTRLTVT.

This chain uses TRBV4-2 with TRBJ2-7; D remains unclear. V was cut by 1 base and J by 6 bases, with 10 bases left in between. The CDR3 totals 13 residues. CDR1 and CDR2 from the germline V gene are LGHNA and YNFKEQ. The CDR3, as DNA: TGTGCCAGCAGCCAAGCGAGGAGTTCCGAGCAGTACTTC. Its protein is CASSQARSSEQYF.

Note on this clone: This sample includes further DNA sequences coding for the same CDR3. The CDR3 DNA sequence: TGTGCCAGCAGGTCGGGGTCTGGAAACACCATATATTTT. It is translated as CASRSGSGNTIYF. This chain joins TRBV6-5 and TRBJ1-3; D is ambiguous. The CDR3 totals 13 residues. Germline values: CDR1 MNHEY, CDR2 SVGAGI. V lost 6 bases to trimming and J lost 1 base, with 7 bases between them.

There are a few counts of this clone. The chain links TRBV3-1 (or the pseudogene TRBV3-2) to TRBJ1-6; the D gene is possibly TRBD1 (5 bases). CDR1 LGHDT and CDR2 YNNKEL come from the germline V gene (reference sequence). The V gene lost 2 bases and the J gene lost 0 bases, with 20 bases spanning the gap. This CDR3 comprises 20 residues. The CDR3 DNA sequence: TGTGCCAGCAGCCAACCCGACAGTATCCACCGGAGCTCCTATAATTCACCCCTCCACTTT. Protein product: CASSQPDSIHRSSYNSPLHF.

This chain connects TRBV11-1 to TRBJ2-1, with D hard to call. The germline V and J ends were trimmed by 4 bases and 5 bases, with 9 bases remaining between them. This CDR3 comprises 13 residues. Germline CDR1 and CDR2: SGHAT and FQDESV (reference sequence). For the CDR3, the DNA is TGTGCCAGCAGCTCTGACTTAAACAATGAGCAGTTCTTC. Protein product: CASSSDLNNEQFF. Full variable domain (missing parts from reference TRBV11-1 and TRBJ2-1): EAEVAQSPRYKITEKSQAVAFWCDPISGHATLYWYRQILGQGPELLVQFQDESVVDDSQLPKDRFSAERLKGVDSTLKIQPAELGDSAMYLCASSSDLNNEQFFGPGTRLTVL.

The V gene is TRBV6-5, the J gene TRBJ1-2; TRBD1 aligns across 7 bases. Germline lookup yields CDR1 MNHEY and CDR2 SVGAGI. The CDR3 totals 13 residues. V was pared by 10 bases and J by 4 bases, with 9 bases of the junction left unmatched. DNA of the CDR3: TGTGCCACCTACAGGGGTCGAGCCTATGGCTACACCTTC. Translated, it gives CATYRGRAYGYTF.

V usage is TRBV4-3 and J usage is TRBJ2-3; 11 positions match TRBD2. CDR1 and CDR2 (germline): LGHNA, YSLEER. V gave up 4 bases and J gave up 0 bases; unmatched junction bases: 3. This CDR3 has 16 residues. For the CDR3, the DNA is TGCGCCAGCAGCCCGGGACTAGCGGCCAGCACAGATACGCAGTATTTT. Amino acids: CASSPGLAASTDTQYF.